These T cell receptor beta chains were read from a single sample in a study of CD8 T cells in ankylosing spondylitis. From the 5' RACE reads, TCRdb called clonotypes with MiXCR, one entry per CDR3 protein. Of 150,000 to 200,000 distinct CDR3 sequences detected, approximately 9% appear once; the ten largest clones hold over 12%. Sequencing was done on a sample of blood, either unsorted or a sorted T cell fraction (not recorded which). Receptor source: a female donor with ankylosing spondylitis or in good health (not recorded which). Each CDR3 is given with its conserved first and last residue. A D gene is named only where the DNA matches it firmly. Clone size is not always given. Where it is, it says once, few, many or a class for expanded clones.

few | TRBJ2-1 | TRBD2 | TRBV4-3 | TGCGCCAGCAGCCAGGCACTAGCGTACTACAATGAGCAGTTCTTC | CASSQALAYYNEQFF
many | TRBJ2-1 | TRBD1 | TRBV7-2 | TGTGCCAGCAGCTCATATACAGGGGGTGAGCAGTTCTTC | CASSSYTGGEQFF
NA | TRBJ2-3 | NA | TRBV18 | TGTGCCAGCTCACCCTCCCAAGGCCAGGGAGATACGCAGTATTTT | CASSPSQGQGDTQYF
NA | TRBJ2-7 | NA | TRBV7-8 | TGTGCCAGCAGCTTAAACCTCAACGGCGGCCACTACGAGCAGTACTTC | CASSLNLNGGHYEQYF
NA | TRBJ2-2 | NA | TRBV5-6 | TGTGCCAGCAGCTGGCGAGAGGGCCCCGGGGAGCTGTTTTTT | CASSWREGPGELFF
few | TRBJ2-7 | NA | TRBV27 | TGTGCCAGCGGGACTCCCTACTTGGACGAGCAGTACTTC | CASGTPYLDEQYF
few | TRBJ2-2 | NA | TRBV5-6 | TGTGCCAGCAGCTCGGCGTCCGGGGAGCTGTTTTTT | CASSSASGELFF
NA | TRBJ1-2 | NA | TRBV7-9 | TGTGCCAGCAGCAGCTCGGGGGGGGCTAACTATGGCTACACCTTC | CASSSSGGANYGYTF
few | TRBJ2-2 | NA | TRBV12-3/TRBV12-4 | TGTGCCAGCAGCCCGACAGCCACCGGGGAGCTGTTTTTT | CASSPTATGELFF
NA | TRBJ2-2 | TRBD2 | TRBV14 | TGTGCCAGCAGCGTAGCGGGTACCGGGGAGCTGTTTTTT | CASSVAGTGELFF
many | TRBJ2-1 | NA | TRBV20-1 | TGCAGTGCTAGAGATGTAGCGGAGGTCTACAATGAGCAGTTCTTC | CSARDVAEVYNEQFF
few | TRBJ2-7 | NA | TRBV7-9 | TGTGCCAGCAGCTTATCGGAGACTAGCTCCTACGAGCAGTACTTC | CASSLSETSSYEQYF
many | TRBJ2-2 | NA | TRBV27 | TGTGCCAGCAGTCCCTATTCGAACACCGGGGAGCTGTTTTTT | CASSPYSNTGELFF
few | TRBJ2-1 | TRBD2 | TRBV19 | TGTGCCAGTTCGGGTGGGACTAGCGGGTACAATGAGCAGTTCTTC | CASSGGTSGYNEQFF
many | TRBJ2-7 | NA | TRBV28 | TGTGCCAGCAGTCCGACAGCCTACGAGCAGTACTTC | CASSPTAYEQYF
many | TRBJ2-1 | NA | TRBV29-1 | TGCAGCGTTGAAGGAGAGTACGGGCGGATCTACAATGAGCAGTTCTTC | CSVEGEYGRIYNEQFF
few | TRBJ2-3 | NA | TRBV4-1 | TGCGCCAGCAGCCAAGCCCCAGGAGGGGATACGCAGTATTTT | CASSQAPGGDTQYF
few | TRBJ2-1 | NA | TRBV4-2 | TGTGCCAGCAGCCCCATGCCCAGCGGCCAGACCAATGAGCAGTTCTTC | CASSPMPSGQTNEQFF
NA | TRBJ2-7 | NA | TRBV5-1 | TGCGCCAGCAGCTTAGAACCTAGCGCAAGCGAGCAGTACTTC | CASSLEPSASEQYF
few | TRBJ2-2 | NA | TRBV19 | TGTGCCAGTAGTACGACGGTGGATGCCGGGGAGCTGTTTTTT | CASSTTVDAGELFF
NA | TRBJ2-1 | NA | TRBV4-3 | TGCGCCAGCAGTTCCGAGGGGGAGCCTCAGCAGTTCTTC | CASSSEGEPQQFF
many | TRBJ1-2 | TRBD1 | TRBV20-1 | TGCAGTGCTAGATCTCGACAGGGAGCCCCCTGGAATGGCTACACCTTC | CSARSRQGAPWNGYTF
few | TRBJ2-1 | NA | TRBV18 | TGTGCCAGCCGACCAGCAGGGCCCACCTTCAATGAGCAGTTCTTC | CASRPAGPTFNEQFF
few | TRBJ2-5 | TRBD1 | TRBV27 | TGTGCCAGCAGCCACAGGGGGCAAGTCGAGACCCAGTACTTC | CASSHRGQVETQYF
few | TRBJ1-2 | NA | TRBV5-4 | TGTGCCAGCAGCTTACCCGGGCGGGGCTACACCTTC | CASSLPGRGYTF
few | TRBJ2-1 | TRBD2 | TRBV7-8 | TGTGCCAGCAGCCTAGCGGTTTTACCCTACAATGAGCAGTTCTTC | CASSLAVLPYNEQFF
NA | TRBJ2-1 | NA | TRBV20-1 | TGCAGTGCTAGCGTCGTAGAGGTCTCCTACAATGAGCAGTTCTTC | CSASVVEVSYNEQFF
few | TRBJ2-1 | TRBD2 | TRBV7-9 | TGTGCCAGCAGCCCCAGCGGCCTAGCGGGACATCGTGGTGAGCAGTTCTTC | CASSPSGLAGHRGEQFF
few | TRBJ2-7 | NA | TRBV2 | TGTGCCAGCAGTGGACGGTTCTACGAGCAGTACTTC | CASSGRFYEQYF
NA | TRBJ2-1 | TRBD2 | TRBV7-9 | TGTTCCAGCAGCCTTCCTAGCGGGAGGACGCGTCGCCATGAGCAGTTCTTC | CSSSLPSGRTRRHEQFF
NA | TRBJ2-1 | NA | TRBV5-5 | TGTGCCAGCGGCCCCGGGACCGTCGTCGCTGAGCAGTTCTTC | CASGPGTVVAEQFF
few | TRBJ1-1 | NA | TRBV30 | TGTGCCTGGAGTCTGGGTCCTTCCACTGAAGCTTTCTTT | CAWSLGPSTEAFF
NA | TRBJ2-3 | NA | TRBV20-1 | TGCAGTGCTAGGGACCGGACTACGCAGTATTTT | CSARDRTTQYF
few | TRBJ2-7 | NA | TRBV11-2 | TGTGCCAGCAGCCCCCCAACTAGCCAGAACTACGAGCAGTACTTC | CASSPPTSQNYEQYF
NA | TRBJ2-3 | NA | TRBV3-1 | TGTGCCAGCAGCCCCATACGCAATAGGGGGGAGGGCCAATTAGATACGCAGTATTTT | CASSPIRNRGEGQLDTQYF
NA | TRBJ1-4 | NA | TRBV5-1 | TGCGCCAGCAGCTTGGGCGATCCTGGTCGAGAAAAACTGTTTTTT | CASSLGDPGREKLFF
NA | TRBJ2-5 | NA | TRBV7-9 | TGTGCCAGCAGCTTAAAGCCCGGACTTGAAGAGACCCAGTACTTC | CASSLKPGLEETQYF
few | TRBJ2-3 | NA | TRBV12-3/TRBV12-4 | TGTGCCAGCCTGACTACAGATACGCAGTATTTT | CASLTTDTQYF
few | TRBJ2-2 | TRBD1 | TRBV3-1 | TGTGCCAGCAGCCAACAGGGGGCGAACACCGGGGAGCTGTTTTTT | CASSQQGANTGELFF
NA | TRBJ2-1 | NA | TRBV9 | TGTGCCAGCAGCGTAGACGGGGGTGGGGTCTACAATGAGCAGTTCTTC | CASSVDGGGVYNEQFF
NA | TRBJ1-1 | NA | TRBV6-2/TRBV6-3 | TGTGCCAGCAGTTACCACCGGGGGGCGAACACTGAAGCTTTCTTT | CASSYHRGANTEAFF
many | TRBJ2-7 | TRBD2 | TRBV5-1 | TGCGCCAGCAGCTTGAGTATCAGCGGGAGATCCTACGAGCAGTACTTC | CASSLSISGRSYEQYF
NA | TRBJ2-5 | NA | TRBV28 | TGTGCCAGCACCAAGGGACAATCGGCTTCAGAGACCCAGTACTTC | CASTKGQSASETQYF
NA | TRBJ2-7 | NA | TRBV6-1 | TGTGCCAGCAGTCCGACCAAGTGGAACTACGAGCAGTACTTC | CASSPTKWNYEQYF
many | TRBJ2-7 | TRBD2 | TRBV4-3 | TGCGCCAGCAGCCAAGGACCTAGGGAGGGCAACGAGCAGTACTTC | CASSQGPREGNEQYF
many | TRBJ2-7 | NA | TRBV12-3/TRBV12-4 | TGTGCCAGCAGTCGTTGGACAGACGAGCAGTACTTC | CASSRWTDEQYF
NA | TRBJ1-1 | NA | TRBV6-2/TRBV6-3 | TGTGCAGTAGGGGTTCGAGCTTTCTTT | CAVGVRAFF
NA | TRBJ2-7 | NA | TRBV2 | TGTGCAGTGGGGGACGGGCTCCACGAGCAGTACTTC | CAVGDGLHEQYF
NA | TRBJ1-5 | NA | TRBV28 | TGTGCCAGCAGTTTAGCACAGACGGGCAATCAGCCCCAGCATTTT | CASSLAQTGNQPQHF
NA | TRBJ2-7 | NA | TRBV12-5 | TGTGCTAGTGGTTCAGTTACCCACGAGCAGTACTTC | CASGSVTHEQYF
NA | TRBJ1-6 | NA | TRBV7-9 | TGTGCCAGCAGCTCGGGACCTAGCTCCTATAATTCACCCCTCCACTTT | CASSSGPSSYNSPLHF